This TCR beta chain was sequenced during a study of blood T cell repertoires in COVID-19. V gave up 5 bases and J gave up 5 bases, with 14 bases separating them. The CDR3 contains 14 residues. In germline, CDR1 is LNHDA, CDR2 SQIVND (reference sequence). The protocol was immunoSEQ multiplex PCR, while the TCRdb copy is restricted to in-frame clones and leaves out a portion. Of roughly 150,000 clones listed, around four fifths are singletons. Sequences were obtained from PBMCs or T cells enriched from blood (not recorded which). The chain couples TRBV19 to TRBJ2-3; tentatively, D is TRBD1 (6 bases). This sequence originates from a man aged 65 to 79 who had been exposed to COVID-19. For the CDR3, the DNA is TGTGCCAGTAGTCCTGGGGGCTGGAAAGATACGCAGTATTTT. The encoded protein is CASSPGGWKDTQYF.